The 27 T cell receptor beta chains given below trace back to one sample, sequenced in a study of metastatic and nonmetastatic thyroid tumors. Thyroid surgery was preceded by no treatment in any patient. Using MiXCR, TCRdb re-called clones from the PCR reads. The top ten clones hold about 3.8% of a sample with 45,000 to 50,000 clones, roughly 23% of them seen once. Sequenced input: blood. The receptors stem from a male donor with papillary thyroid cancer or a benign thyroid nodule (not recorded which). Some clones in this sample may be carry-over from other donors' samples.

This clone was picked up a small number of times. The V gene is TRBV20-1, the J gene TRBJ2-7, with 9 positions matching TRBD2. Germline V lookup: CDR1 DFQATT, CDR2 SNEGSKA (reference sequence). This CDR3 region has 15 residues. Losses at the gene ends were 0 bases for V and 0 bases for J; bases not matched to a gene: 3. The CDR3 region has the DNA TGCAGTGCTAGAGATCTGCGGGAGGGCTCCTACGAGCAGTACTTC. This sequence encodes CSARDLREGSYEQYF.

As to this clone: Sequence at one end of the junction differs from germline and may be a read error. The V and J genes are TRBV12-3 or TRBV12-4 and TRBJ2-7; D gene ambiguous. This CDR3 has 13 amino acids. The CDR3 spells CTSSHPQSYEQYF. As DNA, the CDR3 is TGTACCAGCAGTCACCCCCAGAGCTACGAGCAGTACTTC.

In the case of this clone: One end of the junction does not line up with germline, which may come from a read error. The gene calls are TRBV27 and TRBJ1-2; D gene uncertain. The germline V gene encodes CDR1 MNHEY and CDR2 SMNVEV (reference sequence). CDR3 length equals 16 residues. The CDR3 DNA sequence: TGTGCCAGCATTTTAAATGGGCAGCCTTTTGGCTATGGCTACACCTTC. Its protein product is CASILNGQPFGYGYTF.

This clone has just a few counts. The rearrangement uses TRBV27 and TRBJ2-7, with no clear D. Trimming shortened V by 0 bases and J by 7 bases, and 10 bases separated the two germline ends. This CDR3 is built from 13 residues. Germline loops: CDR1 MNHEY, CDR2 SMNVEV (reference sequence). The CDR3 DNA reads TGTGCCAGCAGTTTATCGATGGGTAGGGAGCAGTACGTC. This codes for CASSLSMGREQYV.

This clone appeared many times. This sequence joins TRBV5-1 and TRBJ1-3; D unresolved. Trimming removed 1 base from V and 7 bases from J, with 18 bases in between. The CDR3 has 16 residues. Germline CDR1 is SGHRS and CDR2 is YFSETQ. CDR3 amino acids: CASSLSPGMVENTIYF. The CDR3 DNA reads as TGCGCCAGCAGCTTGAGTCCCGGTATGGTCGAGAACACCATATATTTT.

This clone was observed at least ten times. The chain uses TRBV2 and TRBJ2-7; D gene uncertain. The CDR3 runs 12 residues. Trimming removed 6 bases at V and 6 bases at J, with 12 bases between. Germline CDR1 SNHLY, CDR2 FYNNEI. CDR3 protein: CASRSPPGEQYF. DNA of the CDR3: TGTGCCAGCAGGAGCCCTCCCGGCGAGCAGTACTTC.

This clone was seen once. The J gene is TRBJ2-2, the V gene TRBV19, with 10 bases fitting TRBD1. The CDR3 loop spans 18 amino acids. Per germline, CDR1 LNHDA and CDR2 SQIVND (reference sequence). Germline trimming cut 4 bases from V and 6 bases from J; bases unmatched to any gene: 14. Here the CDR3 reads CASSKGQGPSVFSGELFF. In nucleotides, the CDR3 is TGTGCCAGTAGTAAGGGACAGGGGCCCTCGGTTTTCTCCGGGGAGCTGTTTTTT.

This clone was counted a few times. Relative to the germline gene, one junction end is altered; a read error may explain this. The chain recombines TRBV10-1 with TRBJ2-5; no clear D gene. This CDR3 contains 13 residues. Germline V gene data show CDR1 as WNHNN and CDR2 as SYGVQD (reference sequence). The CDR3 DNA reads TGCGCCAGCAGTGAGCCTTATCTGGAGACCAAGTACTTC. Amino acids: CASSEPYLETKYF.

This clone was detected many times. The CDR3 coding sequence is TGTGCCAGCAGCTTAACGGCGGCAGATACGCAGTATTTT. As protein: CASSLTAADTQYF. The chain combines TRBV7-9 with TRBJ2-3; D uncertain. V lost 2 bases and J lost 4, with 7 bases in between. Germline-derived CDR1 and CDR2 are SEHNR and FQNEAQ (reference sequence). The CDR3 is made up of 13 amino acids.

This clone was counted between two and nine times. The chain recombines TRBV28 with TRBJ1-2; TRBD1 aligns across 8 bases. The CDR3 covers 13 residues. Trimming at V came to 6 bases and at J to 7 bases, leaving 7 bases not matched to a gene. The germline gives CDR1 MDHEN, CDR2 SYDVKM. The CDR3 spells CASRVDRGPGYTF. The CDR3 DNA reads TGTGCCAGCAGGGTTGACAGGGGTCCTGGCTACACCTTC.

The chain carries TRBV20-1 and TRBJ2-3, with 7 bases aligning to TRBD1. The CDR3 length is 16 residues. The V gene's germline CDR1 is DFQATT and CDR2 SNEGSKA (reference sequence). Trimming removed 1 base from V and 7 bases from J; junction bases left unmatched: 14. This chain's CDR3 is CSARGWTGRNRNTQYF. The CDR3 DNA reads TGCAGTGCTAGAGGCTGGACAGGTCGAAACCGGAATACGCAGTATTTT.

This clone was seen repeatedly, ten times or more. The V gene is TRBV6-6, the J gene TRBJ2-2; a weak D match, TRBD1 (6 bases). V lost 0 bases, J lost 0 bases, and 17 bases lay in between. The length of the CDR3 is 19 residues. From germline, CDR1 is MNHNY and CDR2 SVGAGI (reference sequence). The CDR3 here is CASSYSKSLGTTNTGELFF. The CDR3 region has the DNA TGTGCCAGCAGTTACTCGAAGTCCTTAGGGACAACGAACACCGGGGAGCTGTTTTTT.

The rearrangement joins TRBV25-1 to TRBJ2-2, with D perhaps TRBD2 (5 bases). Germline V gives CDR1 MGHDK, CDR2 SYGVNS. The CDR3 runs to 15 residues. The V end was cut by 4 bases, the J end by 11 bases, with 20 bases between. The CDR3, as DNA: TGTGCCAGCAGTGGATACAGCGGTGGCACCGTTGAGCTGTTTTTT. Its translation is CASSGYSGGTVELFF.

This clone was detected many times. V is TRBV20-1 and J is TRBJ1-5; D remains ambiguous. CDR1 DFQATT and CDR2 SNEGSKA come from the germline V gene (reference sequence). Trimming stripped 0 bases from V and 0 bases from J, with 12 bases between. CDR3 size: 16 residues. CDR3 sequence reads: CSARDSGGSSNQPQHF. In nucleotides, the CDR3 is TGCAGTGCTAGAGATTCGGGTGGCAGTAGCAATCAGCCCCAGCATTTT.

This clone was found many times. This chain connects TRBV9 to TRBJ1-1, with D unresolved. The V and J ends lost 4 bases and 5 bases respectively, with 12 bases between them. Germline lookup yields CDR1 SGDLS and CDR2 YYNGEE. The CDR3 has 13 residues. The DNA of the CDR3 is TGTGCCAGCAGCTTAGGTGGGGTTACTGAAGCTTTCTTT. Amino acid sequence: CASSLGGVTEAFF.

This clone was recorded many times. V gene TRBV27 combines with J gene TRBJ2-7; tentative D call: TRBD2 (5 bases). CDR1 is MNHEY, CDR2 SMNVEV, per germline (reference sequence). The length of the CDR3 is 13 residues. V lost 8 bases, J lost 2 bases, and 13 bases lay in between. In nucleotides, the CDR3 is TGTGCCAGCTCCCGGACTCCACCCTACGAGCAGTACTTC. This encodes CASSRTPPYEQYF.

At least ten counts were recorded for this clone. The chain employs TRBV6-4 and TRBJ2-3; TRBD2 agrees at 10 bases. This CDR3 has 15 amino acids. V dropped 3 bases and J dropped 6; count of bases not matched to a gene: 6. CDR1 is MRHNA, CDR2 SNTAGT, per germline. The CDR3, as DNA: TGTGCCAGCAGTGATAAGGGACTAGCGTCCGATACGCAGTATTTT. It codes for CASSDKGLASDTQYF.

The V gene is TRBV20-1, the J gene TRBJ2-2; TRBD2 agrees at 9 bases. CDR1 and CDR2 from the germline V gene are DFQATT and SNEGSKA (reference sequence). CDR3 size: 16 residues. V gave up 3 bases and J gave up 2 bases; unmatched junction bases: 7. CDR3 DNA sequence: TGCAGTGCTAGGTGGCGGGAGGGCCGCAACACCGGGGAGCTGTTTTTT. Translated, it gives CSARWREGRNTGELFF.

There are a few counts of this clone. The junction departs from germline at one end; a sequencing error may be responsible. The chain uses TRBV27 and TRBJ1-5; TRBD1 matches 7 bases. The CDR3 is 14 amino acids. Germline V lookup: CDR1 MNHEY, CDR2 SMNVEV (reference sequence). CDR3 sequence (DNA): TGTGCCAGTAGTTTAAGCAGGGGGAATCAGACCCAGCATTTT. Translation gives CASSLSRGNQTQHF.

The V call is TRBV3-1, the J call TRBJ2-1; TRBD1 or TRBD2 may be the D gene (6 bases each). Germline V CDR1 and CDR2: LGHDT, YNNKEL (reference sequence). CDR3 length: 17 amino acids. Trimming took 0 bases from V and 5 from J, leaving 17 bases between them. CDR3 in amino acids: CASSQDFEGGDHNEQFF. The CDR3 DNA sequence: TGTGCCAGCAGCCAAGATTTTGAGGGGGGCGACCACAATGAGCAGTTCTTC.

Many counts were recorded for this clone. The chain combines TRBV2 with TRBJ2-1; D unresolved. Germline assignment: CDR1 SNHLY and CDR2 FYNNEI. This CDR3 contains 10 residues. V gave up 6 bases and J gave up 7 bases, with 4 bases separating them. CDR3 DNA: TGTGCCAGCAGAGGGAATGAGCAGTTCTTC. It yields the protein CASRGNEQFF.

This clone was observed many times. The CDR3 sequence: CASSFEDQETQYF. In DNA form, the CDR3 reads TGTGCCAGCAGTTTCGAGGACCAAGAGACCCAGTACTTC. V and J are TRBV12-3 or TRBV12-4 and TRBJ2-5; D is undetermined. Trimming pared 3 bases from V and 0 bases from J, leaving 5 bases between. The CDR3 extends over 13 amino acids.

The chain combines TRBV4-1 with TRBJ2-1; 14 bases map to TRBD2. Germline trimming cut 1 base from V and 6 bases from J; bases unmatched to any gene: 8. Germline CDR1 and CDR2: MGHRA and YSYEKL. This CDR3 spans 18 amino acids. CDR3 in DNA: TGCGCCAGCAGCCAAGCACGCGGACTAGCGGGAGGCCGCAATGAGCAGTTCTTC. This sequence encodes CASSQARGLAGGRNEQFF.

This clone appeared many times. The CDR3 bases are TGCGCCAGCAGCTCTTTTACAGGGGGCCCCGGGGAGCTGTTTTTT. As protein: CASSSFTGGPGELFF. The rearrangement uses TRBV5-1 and TRBJ2-2; 9 bases agree with TRBD1. Trimming removed 3 bases from V and 6 bases from J; junction bases left unmatched: 6. Germline V gene data show CDR1 as SGHRS and CDR2 as YFSETQ. The CDR3 is made up of 15 amino acids.

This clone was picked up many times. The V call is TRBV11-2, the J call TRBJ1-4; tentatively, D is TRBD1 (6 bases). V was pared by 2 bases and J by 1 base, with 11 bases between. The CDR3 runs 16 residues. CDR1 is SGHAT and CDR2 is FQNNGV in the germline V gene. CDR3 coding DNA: TGTGCCAGCAGCTTACTTACAGGGAGAACTAATGAAAAACTGTTTTTT. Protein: CASSLLTGRTNEKLFF.

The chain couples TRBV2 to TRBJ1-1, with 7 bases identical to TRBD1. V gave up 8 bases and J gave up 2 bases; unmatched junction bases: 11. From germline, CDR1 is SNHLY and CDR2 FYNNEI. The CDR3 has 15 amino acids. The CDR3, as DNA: TGTGCCAGCGTCCGGTCCGGGACAGCCAACACTGAAGCTTTCTTT. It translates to CASVRSGTANTEAFF.

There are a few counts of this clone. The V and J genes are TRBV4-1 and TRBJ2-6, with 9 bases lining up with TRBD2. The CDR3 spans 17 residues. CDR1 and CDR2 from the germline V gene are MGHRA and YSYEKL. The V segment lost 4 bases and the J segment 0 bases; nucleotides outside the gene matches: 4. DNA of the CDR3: TGCGCCAGCAGCCGGGGACTAGCTGTCTCTGGGGCCAACGTCCTGACTTTC. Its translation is CASSRGLAVSGANVLTF.